A single T cell receptor beta chain is shown here with its context. What it binds is unknown. The record originates from a study of blood T cells in healthy people across ages. Study-level results: Naive and antigen-experienced cells were not separated, limiting conclusive comparison.

In each sample, at least 6.5 million PBMCs were isolated. With a J-beta primer mix and a sample-barcoded 5' primer, a second PCR ran about 7 to 11 cycles. All samples yielded 2.5 million or more CDR3-containing paired-end reads. In TCRdb, the 5' RACE reads were re-called with MiXCR into one record per CDR3 protein. Of about 800,000 distinct CDR3 sequences in the sample, around 25% were seen once. The CDR3 loop spans 13 amino acids. V shed 4 bases and J shed 7 bases, with 11 bases lying between them. CDR1 is MNHEY and CDR2 is SVGAGI in the germline V gene. These data also featured in a second study, about T cells of mothers and their children. As reported in that work: Random nucleotides (2-4) and sample barcodes were added by the M1S primer used in the second PCR.

The sequence was obtained from a boy between 10 and 17 years old in good health. Material: blood. The chain has TRBV6-5 and TRBJ2-4; D is uncertain. The CDR3: CASSSQGSNIQYF. The CDR3 nucleotides are TGTGCCAGCAGTTCTCAAGGAAGTAACATTCAGTACTTC.